This TCR beta chain was documented in a study of cytotoxic CD8 clonotypes in ibrutinib-treated CLL. In the study overall: Over 10 relapsed/refractory, around 14 treatment-naive; around 18 IGHV unmutated. Responses comprised approximately 25 partial and 2 complete; at median around 70 months, approximately 14 remained remitted and around 12 progressed.

About this clone itself: Its target is unknown.

Study outcomes and limitations: Baseline values of clonality outstripped age-matched healthy donors and followed circulating CD8+ T-cell counts. Public clonotypes were seen rarely and were contracted or stable on treatment.

This table comes from immunoSEQ multiplex PCR, and its TCRdb copy is limited to in-frame clones, with some not included. Altogether roughly 160,000 clones are present, under 90% being singletons, with the ten largest covering 4.6%. The CDR3 loop spans 13 amino acids. The V gene's germline CDR1 is MNHEY and CDR2 SVGAGI. V lost 5 bases to trimming and J lost 7 bases; unmatched junction nucleotides: 5. This sequence joins TRBV6-5 and TRBJ1-2; 9 nucleotides agree with TRBD1. The sequence derives from a human donor with chronic lymphocytic leukemia. The specimen was PBMCs, collected after 24 months of ibrutinib treatment. The CDR3 nucleotides read TGTGCCAGCAGTCGTACAGGGGGCCCTGGCTACACCTTC. Protein sequence: CASSRTGGPGYTF.